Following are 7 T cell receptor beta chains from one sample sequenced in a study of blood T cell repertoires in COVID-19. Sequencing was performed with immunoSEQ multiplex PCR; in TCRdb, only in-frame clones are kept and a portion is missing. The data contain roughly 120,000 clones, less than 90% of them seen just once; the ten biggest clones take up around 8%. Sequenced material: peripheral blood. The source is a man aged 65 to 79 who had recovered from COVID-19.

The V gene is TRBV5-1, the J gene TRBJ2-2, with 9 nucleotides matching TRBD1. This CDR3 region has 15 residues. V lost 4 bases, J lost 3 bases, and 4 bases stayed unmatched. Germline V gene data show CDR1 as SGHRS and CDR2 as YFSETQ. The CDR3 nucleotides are TGCGCCAGCAGCGAACAGGGGGCGCACACCGGGGAGCTGTTTTTT. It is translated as CASSEQGAHTGELFF.

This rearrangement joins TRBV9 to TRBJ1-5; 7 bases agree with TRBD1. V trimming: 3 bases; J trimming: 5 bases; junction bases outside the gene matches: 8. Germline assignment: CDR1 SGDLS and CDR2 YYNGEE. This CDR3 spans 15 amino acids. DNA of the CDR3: TGTGCCAGCAGCGCTTTGGGACAGCGCGATCAGCCCCAGCATTTT. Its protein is CASSALGQRDQPQHF.

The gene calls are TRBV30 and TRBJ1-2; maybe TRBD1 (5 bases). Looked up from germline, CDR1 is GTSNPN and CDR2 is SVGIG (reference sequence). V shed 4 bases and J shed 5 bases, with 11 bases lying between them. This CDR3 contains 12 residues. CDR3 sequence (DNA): TGTGCCTGGATTCGGGGGGATTATGGCTACACCTTC. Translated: CAWIRGDYGYTF.

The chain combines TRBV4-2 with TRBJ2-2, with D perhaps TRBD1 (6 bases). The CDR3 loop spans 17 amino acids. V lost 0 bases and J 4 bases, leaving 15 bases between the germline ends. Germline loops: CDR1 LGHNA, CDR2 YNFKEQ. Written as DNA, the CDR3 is TGTGCCAGCAGCCAAGACGCCGGGACAAGGGCCACCGGGGAGCTGTTTTTT. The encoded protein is CASSQDAGTRATGELFF.

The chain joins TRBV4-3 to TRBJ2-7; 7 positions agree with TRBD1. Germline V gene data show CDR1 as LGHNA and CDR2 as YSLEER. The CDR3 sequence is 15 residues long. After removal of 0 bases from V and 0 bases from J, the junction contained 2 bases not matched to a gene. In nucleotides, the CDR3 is TGCGCCAGCAGCCAAGACAGGGGGTCCTCCTACGAGCAGTACTTC. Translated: CASSQDRGSSYEQYF.

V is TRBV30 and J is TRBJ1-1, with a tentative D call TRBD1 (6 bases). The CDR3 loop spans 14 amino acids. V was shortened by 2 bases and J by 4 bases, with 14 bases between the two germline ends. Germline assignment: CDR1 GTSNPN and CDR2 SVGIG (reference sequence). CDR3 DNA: TGTGCCTGGAGTATCGGACAGTACCCCACTGAAGCTTTCTTT. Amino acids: CAWSIGQYPTEAFF.

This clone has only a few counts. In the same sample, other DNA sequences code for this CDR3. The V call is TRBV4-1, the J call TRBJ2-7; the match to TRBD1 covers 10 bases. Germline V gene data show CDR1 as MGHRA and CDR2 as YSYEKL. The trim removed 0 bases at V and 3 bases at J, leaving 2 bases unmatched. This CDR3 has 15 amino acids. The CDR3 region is CASSQEGTGVYEQYF. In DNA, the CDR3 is TGCGCCAGCAGCCAAGAGGGGACAGGGGTCTACGAGCAGTACTTC.